These 20 T cell receptor beta chains share one sample of origin, sequenced in a study of blood T cell repertoires in COVID-19. TCRdb's copy holds only in-frame clones and misses some; the assay was immunoSEQ multiplex PCR. The data contain roughly 200,000 clones, roughly 80% of them singletons. Sequenced material: peripheral blood. These receptors originate from a man aged 55-75 years with acute or convalescent COVID-19.

This clone appeared a few times. The chain links TRBV19 to TRBJ1-3; 8 positions match TRBD1. This CDR3 comprises 17 residues. The V segment lost 0 bases and the J segment 0 bases; nucleotides outside the gene matches: 4. Germline lookup yields CDR1 LNHDA and CDR2 SQIVND (reference sequence). CDR3 nucleotides: TGTGCCAGTAGTATAGACGACAGGGGACGCTCTGGAAACACCATATATTTT. It codes for CASSIDDRGRSGNTIYF.

The gene calls are TRBV24-1 and TRBJ1-5; no clear D gene. V lost 3 bases, J lost 5 bases, and 10 bases lay in between. Germline assignment: CDR1 KGHDR and CDR2 SFDVKD. CDR3 size: 14 residues. This chain's CDR3 is CATSDPGSHQPQHF. The CDR3 region has the DNA TGTGCCACCAGTGATCCGGGAAGCCATCAGCCCCAGCATTTT.

This rearrangement joins TRBV3-1 (or the pseudogene TRBV3-2) to TRBJ2-1; D is undetermined. The V end lost 0 bases, the J end lost 9 bases, and 12 bases lay between the germline ends. Per the germline V gene, CDR1 is LGHDT and CDR2 is YNNKEL (reference sequence). The CDR3 consists of 14 residues. The CDR3 bases are TGTGCCAGCAGCCAAGATCTAGGTGCCGGTGAGCAGTTCTTC. It is translated as CASSQDLGAGEQFF.

Comments on this clone: Within the sample, other DNA sequences also encode this same CDR3. The V and J genes are TRBV19 and TRBJ2-1; TRBD2 is a possible D gene (6 bases). This CDR3 spans 14 amino acids. The V and J ends lost 5 bases and 0 bases respectively, with 8 bases between them. The germline V gene encodes CDR1 LNHDA and CDR2 SQIVND (reference sequence). Here the CDR3 reads CASSRGSSYNEQFF. CDR3 sequence (DNA): TGTGCCAGTAGTCGGGGGAGCTCCTACAATGAGCAGTTCTTC. The variable domain in full, with the rest retrieved from reference TRBV19 and TRBJ2-1, is DGGITQSPKYLFRKEGQNVTLSCEQNLNHDAMYWYRQDPGQGLRLIYYSQIVNDFQKGDIAEGYSVSREKKESFPLTVTSAQKNPTAFYLCASSRGSSYNEQFFGPGTRLTVL.

This CDR3 is CASSDLTSGRALYEQYF. The CDR3 nucleotides read TGTGCCAGCAGTGATCTAACTAGCGGGAGGGCACTGTACGAGCAGTACTTC. The rearrangement joins TRBV2 to TRBJ2-7, with 13 bases that match TRBD2. CDR1 and CDR2 from the germline V gene are SNHLY and FYNNEI. V was pared by 3 bases and J by 4 bases, with 9 bases of the junction left unmatched. The CDR3 covers 17 residues.

The V gene is TRBV27, the J gene TRBJ2-3; 8 bases are shared with TRBD2. V dropped 0 bases and J dropped 9; count of bases not matched to a gene: 8. This CDR3 is 15 amino acids long. Germline CDR1 is MNHEY and CDR2 is SMNVEV (reference sequence). The CDR3: CASSLSVSGGPTQYF. CDR3 bases: TGTGCCAGCAGTTTATCGGTCTCGGGAGGGCCCACGCAGTATTTT.

V and J are TRBV2 and TRBJ2-1; 11 positions match TRBD2. In germline, CDR1 is SNHLY, CDR2 FYNNEI. Trimming took 7 bases from V and 7 from J; bases not matched to a gene: 12. The CDR3 sequence is 16 residues long. DNA of the CDR3: TGTGCCAGCATACCGAGGGAGACTAGCGGGAATAATGAGCAGTTCTTC. This sequence encodes CASIPRETSGNNEQFF.

This clone appeared once. V and J are TRBV6-1 and TRBJ1-2; perhaps TRBD1 as D (6 bases). V was clipped by 2 bases and J by 7 bases, with 14 bases between them. CDR1 is MNHNS, CDR2 SASEGT, per germline. This CDR3 has 14 amino acids. CDR3 sequence: CASSETHREGGYTF. CDR3 in DNA: TGTGCCAGCAGTGAAACTCACAGGGAGGGTGGCTACACCTTC.

The chain couples TRBV4-1 to TRBJ1-2; the D is unclear. There are 15 residues in the CDR3. V was clipped by 1 base and J by 4 bases, with 13 bases between them. In germline, CDR1 is MGHRA, CDR2 YSYEKL. The CDR3 DNA follows: TGCGCCAGCAGCCAAGGAAGGAGGACCCCCTATGGCTACACCTTC. Its protein product is CASSQGRRTPYGYTF.

This chain connects TRBV4-2 to TRBJ2-5; 9 positions match TRBD2. The germline V gene encodes CDR1 LGHNA and CDR2 YNFKEQ. The CDR3 consists of 14 residues. With V trimmed by 4 bases and J by 5 bases, 5 bases remained unmatched. The CDR3: CASSRGGVGETQYF. In DNA, the CDR3 is TGTGCCAGCAGCCGCGGGGGGGTCGGGGAGACCCAGTACTTC.

This clone occurred once. The chain recombines TRBV7-8 with TRBJ1-1; 9 bases are shared with TRBD1. The trim removed 6 bases at V and 5 bases at J, leaving 10 bases unmatched. This CDR3 region has 15 residues. Germline CDR1 SGHVS, CDR2 FQNEAQ. CDR3 DNA: TGTGCCAGCAGTCCTCCGGGACAGGGAAGAACTGAAGCTTTCTTT. This sequence encodes CASSPPGQGRTEAFF. The entire variable domain, with the rest obtained from reference TRBV7-8 and TRBJ1-1, is as follows: GAGVSQSPRYKVAKRGQDVALRCDPISGHVSLFWYQQALGQGPEFLTYFQNEAQLDKSGLPSDRFFAERPEGSVSTLKIQRTQQEDSAVYLCASSPPGQGRTEAFFGQGTRLTVV.

This sequence joins TRBV9 and TRBJ2-1; D gene unclear. The CDR3 has 13 residues. V was trimmed by 4 bases and J by 4 bases, leaving 9 bases between them. Germline V gene lookup returns CDR1 SGDLS and CDR2 YYNGEE. The CDR3 sequence is CASSPHEYNEQFF. The CDR3 region has the DNA TGTGCCAGCAGCCCCCACGAGTACAATGAGCAGTTCTTC.

The sample holds one count of this clone. V usage is TRBV2 and J usage is TRBJ2-1, with a possible D match to TRBD1 (5 bases). The CDR3 covers 16 residues. CDR1 SNHLY and CDR2 FYNNEI come from the germline V gene. V shed 2 bases and J shed 12 bases, with 23 bases lying between them. CDR3 in amino acids: CASSEQGAGISTVQFF. For the CDR3, the DNA is TGTGCCAGCAGTGAACAAGGGGCAGGAATTTCAACGGTGCAGTTCTTC.

V gene TRBV11-2 combines with J gene TRBJ2-1; 10 positions agree with TRBD2. The CDR3 runs 17 residues. Trimming cost V 6 bases and J 3 bases; bases outside gene matches: 11. CDR1 SGHAT and CDR2 FQNNGV come from the germline V gene. The CDR3 is CASRPRAGGHFYNEQFF. The CDR3 bases are TGTGCCAGCAGACCGAGAGCGGGAGGGCACTTCTACAATGAGCAGTTCTTC.

This chain uses TRBV18 with TRBJ2-1; the match to TRBD2 covers 14 bases. V was clipped by 5 bases and J by 8 bases; unmatched bases: 5. Germline CDR1 is KGHSH and CDR2 is LQKENI. The CDR3 consists of 15 residues. The DNA for the CDR3 is TGTGCCAGCTCAACCCGACTAGCGGGGGGGGATGAGCAGTTCTTC. The encoded protein is CASSTRLAGGDEQFF. The whole variable domain, remainder taken from reference TRBV18 and TRBJ2-1, is NAGVMQNPRHLVRRRGQEARLRCSPMKGHSHVYWYRQLPEEGLKFMVYLQKENIIDESGMPKERFSAEFPKEGPSILRIQQVVRGDSAAYFCASSTRLAGGDEQFFGPGTRLTVL.

The V call is TRBV7-9, the J call TRBJ1-5; unclear D gene. This CDR3 spans 15 amino acids. Germline CDR1 reads SEHNR; CDR2 reads FQNEAQ (reference sequence). The V end lost 3 bases, the J end lost 0 bases, and 9 bases lay between the germline ends. DNA for the CDR3: TGTGCCAGCAGCTTCGGTCGATATAGCAATCAGCCCCAGCATTTT. This encodes CASSFGRYSNQPQHF.

Here the CDR3 DNA reads TGTGCCAGTAGTCTGGAGCCACTAGCGTTGGCCAAAAACATTCAGTACTTC. Translation gives CASSLEPLALAKNIQYF. This chain connects TRBV19 to TRBJ2-4; 7 nucleotides match TRBD2. Germline CDR1 is LNHDA and CDR2 is SQIVND (reference sequence). This CDR3 contains 17 residues. V lost 5 bases to trimming and J lost 1 base; unmatched junction nucleotides: 11.

The rearrangement joins TRBV6-2 or TRBV6-3 to TRBJ2-3, with 7 bases aligning to TRBD1. The V gene's germline CDR1 is MNHEY and CDR2 SVGEGT. V gave up 2 bases and J gave up 8 bases; unmatched junction bases: 19. The CDR3 totals 18 residues. CDR3 residues: CASSYLSLGGPRWVTQYF. Here the CDR3 DNA reads TGTGCCAGCAGTTACCTCTCCTTAGGGGGCCCGCGGTGGGTTACGCAGTATTTT.

This rearrangement joins TRBV3-1 (or the pseudogene TRBV3-2) to TRBJ2-4; 11 bases align to TRBD2. V was clipped by 5 bases and J by 7 bases; unmatched bases: 1. Germline V gene lookup returns CDR1 LGHDT and CDR2 YNNKEL (reference sequence). The CDR3 consists of 13 residues. The CDR3 spells CASSASGRNIQYF. The CDR3 DNA reads TGTGCCAGCAGCGCTAGCGGGAGGAACATTCAGTACTTC.

A word on this clone: A junction boundary mismatches the germline segment, possibly from a read error. J is TRBJ2-1 and V is TRBV18; TRBD2 aligns across 12 bases. CDR3 size: 12 residues. Germline V CDR1 and CDR2: KGHSH, LQKENI. The CDR3 spells CASSPLAGGPVF. CDR3 nucleotide sequence: TGTGCCAGCTCACCTCTAGCGGGGGGGCCCGTCTTC.